Listed below are T cell receptor beta chains from one sample, sequenced in a study of T cells in Graves' hyperthyroidism and ophthalmopathy. TCRdb reprocessed the multiplex PCR reads via MiXCR and lists one record per CDR3 protein. The sample records around 250,000 distinct CDR3 sequences, approximately 16% being singletons. Sample: blood. Every receptor here comes from a woman younger than 35 with Graves' ophthalmopathy. Each CDR3 is given with its conserved first and last residue. Each record gives: V gene, clone size, D gene, J gene, CDR3 protein, CDR3 DNA. The D gene is left open where the match is weak. Size tells how often a clone was seen (once, few, many) or the class of an expanded clone, and some rows leave it out.

>TRBV11-2|.|TRBD2|TRBJ2-3
CASSSTGGGAKDTQYF
TGTGCCAGCAGCTCTACGGGCGGGGGGGCGAAAGATACGCAGTATTTT
>TRBV10-1|.|TRBD2|TRBJ2-7
CASSESLAGEQYF
TGCGCCAGCAGTGAATCACTAGCGGGCGAGCAGTACTTC
>TRBV27|many|TRBD1|TRBJ1-6
CASSSPPRDSYNSPLHF
TGTGCCAGCAGTTCACCCCCCCGGGACAGCTATAATTCACCCCTCCACTTT
>TRBV27|many|.|TRBJ1-5
CASGKFDQPQHF
TGTGCCAGCGGAAAATTCGATCAGCCCCAGCATTTT
>TRBV28|many|TRBD2|TRBJ2-3
CASSLYSSAGGLTDTQYF
TGTGCCAGCAGTTTATATTCGTCGGCGGGAGGACTCACAGATACGCAGTATTTT
>TRBV2|many|TRBD1|TRBJ1-5
CASSEATLGGGSGQPQHF
TGTGCCAGCAGTGAAGCAACCCTGGGAGGGGGCTCCGGTCAGCCCCAGCATTTT
>TRBV7-2|many|TRBD1|TRBJ2-1
CASSPGTGSRNEQFF
TGTGCCAGCAGCCCCGGGACAGGCTCTCGGAATGAGCAGTTCTTC
>TRBV20-1|.|.|TRBJ2-6
CSARDLDSLSGANVLTF
TGCAGTGCTAGAGATCTGGACAGTCTCTCTGGGGCCAACGTCCTGACTTTC
>TRBV7-9|many|TRBD1|TRBJ1-2
CASSFVGGQGGIWHGYTF
TGTGCCAGCAGCTTCGTGGGTGGACAGGGAGGTATTTGGCATGGCTACACCTTC
>TRBV6-6|few|.|TRBJ1-6
CASSYSSGVNSPLHF
TGTGCCAGCAGTTACAGTTCCGGGGTCAATTCACCCCTCCACTTT
>TRBV3-1|once|TRBD2|TRBJ2-3
CASSHKLRSAGESDTQYF
TGTGCCAGCAGCCACAAATTGCGGTCAGCGGGAGAATCAGATACGCAGTATTTT
>TRBV9|.|.|TRBJ2-1
CASSAPELPNEQFF
TGTGCCAGCAGCGCCCCGGAGTTACCCAATGAGCAGTTCTTC
>TRBV11-2|many|.|TRBJ2-2
CASSPGRTSTGELFF
TGTGCCAGCAGCCCGGGAAGAACCTCCACCGGGGAGCTGTTTTTT
>TRBV9|few|TRBD2|TRBJ2-7
CASSVEGGSGEQYF
TGTGCCAGCAGCGTAGAGGGAGGGTCGGGCGAGCAGTACTTC
>TRBV4-1|few|TRBD2|TRBJ2-1
CASSQETSGGKDEQFF
TGCGCCAGCAGCCAGGAAACTAGCGGAGGTAAGGATGAGCAGTTCTTC
>TRBV11-2|few|.|TRBJ1-6
CASSFRQRGSPLHF
TGTGCCAGCAGCTTTCGCCAACGGGGTTCACCCCTCCACTTT
>TRBV27|many|.|TRBJ2-1
CASSSTGRPTNEQFF
TGTGCCAGCAGTTCGACAGGTCGCCCAACCAATGAGCAGTTCTTC
>TRBV28|many|.|TRBJ1-2
CASNLGGNYGYTF
TGTGCCAGCAACCTGGGGGGGAACTATGGCTACACCTTC
>TRBV2|many|.|TRBJ2-7
CASSERSSIHEQYF
TGTGCCAGCAGTGAACGGAGTAGCATTCACGAGCAGTACTTC
>TRBV5-6|.|.|TRBJ2-3
CASSLPNQFDTQYF
TGTGCCAGCAGCTTGCCTAACCAGTTCGATACGCAGTATTTT
>TRBV24-1|many|TRBD1|TRBJ2-1
CATSDSFGTGHDEQFF
TGTGCCACCAGTGATTCCTTCGGGACAGGTCATGACGAGCAGTTCTTC
>TRBV9|many|.|TRBJ1-2
CASSATAGGYYGYTF
TGTGCCAGCAGCGCGACAGCCGGGGGCTACTATGGCTACACCTTC
>TRBV10-3|many|.|TRBJ1-1
CAITQGLNTEAFF
TGTGCCATCACTCAGGGGTTGAACACTGAAGCTTTCTTT
>TRBV6-1|many|TRBD1|TRBJ2-1
CASSDTTGIDEQFF
TGTGCCAGCAGTGACACGACAGGGATCGATGAGCAGTTCTTC
>TRBV27|many|.|TRBJ1-1
CASSSMGTAQAFF
TGTGCCAGCTCTTCGATGGGGACGGCTCAAGCTTTCTTT
>TRBV7-8|.|.|TRBJ2-6
CASSGPGANVLTF
TGTGCCAGCAGCGGTCCTGGGGCCAACGTCCTGACTTTC
>TRBV9|many|.|TRBJ1-6
CASSVQSSDSPLHF
TGTGCCAGCAGCGTACAGAGCAGCGATTCACCCCTCCACTTT
>TRBV20-1|many|.|TRBJ1-6
CSAREDAGMDSPLHF
TGCAGTGCTAGAGAGGATGCAGGGATGGATTCACCCCTCCACTTT
>TRBV2|many|TRBD1|TRBJ2-7
CASAGQGAREQYF
TGTGCCAGCGCCGGTCAGGGGGCCCGCGAGCAGTACTTC
>TRBV4-2|.|.|TRBJ2-5
CASSQPYQETQYF
TGTGCCAGCAGCCAACCGTACCAAGAGACCCAGTACTTC
>TRBV7-9|many|.|TRBJ1-1
CASSSRTEFF
TGTGCCAGCAGCTCGCGGACGGAGTTCTTT
>TRBV19|few|.|TRBJ1-1
CASSSVIGAFF
TGTGCCAGTAGTTCGGTTATCGGGGCTTTCTTT
>TRBV7-9|many|.|TRBJ1-2
CASSLDEAGGPYTF
TGTGCCAGCAGCTTGGATGAGGCTGGGGGTCCCTACACCTTC
>TRBV18|many|.|TRBJ2-1
CASSIRDTINEQFF
TGTGCCAGCTCGATCCGGGACACTATTAATGAGCAGTTCTTC
>TRBV4-3|many|.|TRBJ2-2
CASSQGTLSTGELFF
TGCGCCAGCAGCCAGGGGACTTTAAGCACCGGGGAGCTGTTTTTT
>TRBV30|many|.|TRBJ2-3
CAWKGRDTQYF
TGTGCCTGGAAGGGTAGAGATACGCAGTATTTT
>TRBV20-1|many|TRBD1|TRBJ2-3
CSASKPGQARDTQYF
TGCAGTGCTAGTAAGCCGGGACAGGCACGGGATACGCAGTATTTT
>TRBV6-1|few|TRBD1|TRBJ2-7
CATRGARGQYEQYF
TGTGCCACCCGAGGGGCCAGGGGGCAATACGAGCAGTACTTC
>TRBV18|once|TRBD1|TRBJ2-3
CASSRDRGGDTQYF
TGTGCCAGCTCACGGGACAGGGGAGGAGATACGCAGTATTTT
>TRBV7-6|many|TRBD2|TRBJ2-1
CASSLGGLAGLYNEQFF
TGTGCCAGCAGCTTAGGGGGACTAGCGGGTTTGTACAATGAGCAGTTCTTC